The 25 T cell receptor beta chains presented below share a single source sample, sequenced in a study of T-cell memory formation after mild COVID-19. One entry per CDR3 protein results from TCRdb running MiXCR on the 5' RACE reads. The data contain roughly 400,000 distinct CDR3 sequences, about a sixth of them singletons. Sequenced sample: PBMCs or a T cell subset sorted from them (not recorded which). The receptor set was obtained from a man in his late teens or twenties who had mild COVID-19 (a few samples of this study predate the infection). Cell type and time point are not known.

The genes are TRBV6-1 and TRBJ2-7; possibly TRBD1 or TRBD2 for D (6 bases each). The CDR3 sequence is 18 residues long. V lost 6 bases and J 2 bases, leaving 26 bases between the germline ends. Germline CDR1 MNHNS, CDR2 SASEGT. CDR3 bases: TGTGCCAGCAGGTACCTTGACGGAGGGGGGACCTTGCCCTACGAGCAGTACGTC. It yields the protein CASRYLDGGGTLPYEQYV.

The gene calls are TRBV5-1 and TRBJ2-4; a weak D match, TRBD2 (5 bases). The CDR3 loop spans 16 amino acids. V lost 1 base and J 0 bases, leaving 11 bases between the germline ends. Per the germline V gene, CDR1 is SGHRS and CDR2 is YFSETQ. CDR3 in amino acids: CASSLWAGLAKNIQYF. In DNA, the CDR3 is TGCGCCAGCAGCTTGTGGGCAGGACTAGCCAAAAACATTCAGTACTTC.

The chain has TRBV10-3 and TRBJ2-2; D not certain. This CDR3 region has 15 residues. Deletions cut 3 bases from V and 0 bases from J, with 8 bases between. CDR1 and CDR2 from the germline V gene are ENHRY and SYGVKD. The CDR3 DNA sequence: TGTGCCATCAGTGAAGGGCGGACGAACACCGGGGAGCTGTTTTTT. It encodes CAISEGRTNTGELFF.

This clonotype turned up a few times. The V and J genes are TRBV29-1 and TRBJ2-1, with 7 bases fitting TRBD1. The CDR3 spans 14 residues. The ends lost 3 bases at V and 5 bases at J; junction bases unmatched: 7. Germline V lookup: CDR1 SQVTM, CDR2 ANQGSEA. The CDR3 region has the DNA TGCAGCGTTGAGTACAGGGGAGTTGACAATGAGCAGTTCTTC. The encoded protein is CSVEYRGVDNEQFF.

This sequence joins TRBV4-2 and TRBJ2-3; no clear D gene. Deletions cut 0 bases from V and 6 bases from J, with 10 bases between. This CDR3 comprises 14 residues. The V gene's germline CDR1 is LGHNA and CDR2 YNFKEQ. CDR3 nucleotides: TGTGCCAGCAGCCAAGATAGGCCACGGGATACGCAGTATTTT. Translation gives CASSQDRPRDTQYF.

The V gene is TRBV4-3, the J gene TRBJ2-2; D remains unclear. Trimming cost V 4 bases and J 2 bases, with 14 bases left between them. The CDR3 runs to 16 residues. In germline, CDR1 is LGHNA, CDR2 YSLEER. The CDR3 protein is CASSLEPGLNTGELFF. CDR3 nucleotide sequence: TGCGCCAGCAGCCTCGAACCGGGCCTCAACACCGGGGAGCTGTTTTTT.

J is TRBJ2-1 and V is TRBV3-2; TRBD1, the table's D call, lacks a check against the DNA. TRBV3-2 is flagged as a pseudogene. The CDR3 contains 17 residues. This CDR3 reads CASSRLEQGPSYNEQFF. In DNA form, the CDR3 reads TGTGCCAGCAGCCGACTAGAACAGGGTCCCTCCTACAATGAGCAGTTCTTC.

This clonotype has more than one count but fewer than ten. The chain uses TRBV7-2 and TRBJ1-3, with 7 bases that match TRBD1. Per the germline V gene, CDR1 is SGHTA and CDR2 is FQGNSA. V was clipped by 4 bases and J by 7 bases; unmatched bases: 7. The length of the CDR3 is 14 residues. CDR3 nucleotide sequence: TGTGCCAGCAGCTCCCACAGGGGTGAGAACACCATATATTTT. Translated: CASSSHRGENTIYF. The full variable domain, rest sourced from reference TRBV7-2 and TRBJ1-3, is GAGVSQSPSNKVTEKGKDVELRCDPISGHTALYWYRQSLGQGLEFLIYFQGNSAPDKSGLPSDRFSAERTGGSVSTLTIQRTQQEDSAVYLCASSSHRGENTIYFGEGSWLTVV.

This rearrangement joins TRBV5-5 to TRBJ1-2, with unresolved D. The CDR3 runs 15 residues. Between the trimmed V and J ends, which lost 4 bases and 5 bases, there was a span of 18 bases. Germline CDR1 reads SGHKS; CDR2 reads YYEKEE (reference sequence). CDR3: CASSPGILAIYGYTF. The CDR3 DNA sequence: TGTGCCAGCAGCCCCGGCATCTTGGCGATTTATGGCTACACCTTC.

This clonotype has just a few counts. V and J are TRBV24-1 and TRBJ2-3; no reliable D call. V lost 12 bases, J lost 4 bases, and 13 bases lay in between. The length of the CDR3 is 12 residues. Germline assignment: CDR1 KGHDR and CDR2 SFDVKD. In DNA form, the CDR3 reads TGTGCCTCAATGGGGATCCCAGATACGCAGTATTTT. Amino acids: CASMGIPDTQYF.

The gene calls are TRBV21-1 and TRBJ1-3; TRBD1 reflects the table's D call only, with no check against the DNA. TRBV21-1 is designated a pseudogene. CDR3 length: 15 amino acids. The CDR3 nucleotides are TGTGCCAGCAGCAACCCGACAGAATCCGGAAACACCATATATTTT. It encodes CASSNPTESGNTIYF.

The V and J genes are TRBV12-5 and TRBJ2-2, with TRBD1 matching over 7 bases. This CDR3 contains 14 residues. Germline V gives CDR1 LGHNT, CDR2 FRNRAP. V shed 5 bases, J shed 8 bases, and the junction held 8 bases outside the gene matches. The CDR3 reads CASGPGQSFGELFF. In DNA form, the CDR3 reads TGTGCTAGTGGTCCGGGACAGTCCTTTGGGGAGCTGTTTTTT.

The V and J genes are TRBV29-1 and TRBJ2-2; tentatively, D is TRBD2 (6 bases). Between the trimmed V and J ends, which lost 4 bases and 6 bases, there was a span of 12 bases. Germline V lookup: CDR1 SQVTM, CDR2 ANQGSEA. This CDR3 has 13 amino acids. CDR3 nucleotide sequence: TGCAGCGTTGGGGTAACGGGGGCCGGGGAGCTGTTTTTT. It translates to CSVGVTGAGELFF.

This chain uses TRBV20-1 with TRBJ2-3; D may be TRBD1 (5 bases). The V end was cut by 5 bases, the J end by 2 bases, with 20 bases between. The CDR3 totals 16 residues. The germline V gene has CDR1 DFQATT and CDR2 SNEGSKA (reference sequence). This CDR3 is CSAVREGHTYTDTQYF. CDR3 coding DNA: TGCAGTGCTGTCCGCGAAGGACATACGTACACAGATACGCAGTATTTT.

Only a few counts were recorded for this clonotype. The chain is built from TRBV20-1 and TRBJ1-5, with D possibly being TRBD1 (5 bases). Germline CDR1 and CDR2: DFQATT and SNEGSKA (reference sequence). This CDR3 is 20 amino acids long. The V end lost 3 bases, the J end lost 0 bases, and 27 bases lay between the germline ends. This CDR3 reads CSARGRRPGLGHNSNQPQHF. The CDR3 DNA reads TGCAGTGCTAGGGGGCGCCGACCGGGACTCGGTCACAATAGCAATCAGCCCCAGCATTTT.

The J gene is TRBJ2-1, the V gene TRBV9; D is perhaps TRBD1 or TRBD2 (7 bases each). Between the trimmed V and J ends, which lost 4 bases and 2 bases, there was a span of 19 bases. The germline gives CDR1 SGDLS, CDR2 YYNGEE. The CDR3 is 17 amino acids. CDR3 nucleotides: TGTGCCAGCAGCCCAGGGGGGGGTCGGACCCCCTACAATGAGCAGTTCTTC. This gives the protein CASSPGGGRTPYNEQFF.

This clonotype showed up just a few times. The CDR3 region has the DNA TGTGCCAGCAGTTACGGCAGGGGGGGGTCACCCCTCCACTTT. This codes for CASSYGRGGSPLHF. The chain couples TRBV6-5 to TRBJ1-6; 7 bases agree with TRBD1. J gave up 10 bases and V 2 bases, and 5 bases lay outside the gene matches. Germline V CDR1 and CDR2: MNHEY, SVGAGI. The CDR3 loop spans 14 amino acids.

The chain couples TRBV14 to TRBJ2-7, with D tentatively TRBD1 (5 bases). CDR3 length: 14 amino acids. Looked up from germline, CDR1 is SGHDN and CDR2 is FVKESK. Deletions cut 1 base from V and 9 bases from J, with 16 bases between. The CDR3 coding sequence is TGTGCCAGCAGCCAAGCAGGGTGGCTCTGGGTGCAGTACTTC. It encodes CASSQAGWLWVQYF.

The chain couples TRBV20-1 to TRBJ1-1, with D unresolved. Germline loops: CDR1 DFQATT, CDR2 SNEGSKA (reference sequence). This CDR3 comprises 12 residues. V lost 3 bases to trimming and J lost 5 bases, with 10 bases between them. CDR3 amino acids: CSARTRPTEAFF. CDR3 DNA: TGCAGTGCTAGGACAAGACCAACTGAAGCTTTCTTT.

The chain carries TRBV9 and TRBJ1-1; 7 bases are a match to TRBD1. In germline, CDR1 is SGDLS, CDR2 YYNGEE. V was clipped by 3 bases and J by 3 bases; unmatched bases: 14. CDR3 size: 17 residues. CDR3 sequence reads: CASSANVGPGGDTEAFF. The CDR3 bases are TGTGCCAGCAGCGCCAACGTAGGGCCAGGGGGGGACACTGAAGCTTTCTTT.

This clonotype has more than one count but fewer than ten. The chain uses TRBV6-6 and TRBJ1-5; D unclear. The V end was cut by 6 bases, the J end by 16 bases, with 16 bases between. The CDR3 is made up of 11 amino acids. Germline loops: CDR1 MNHNY, CDR2 SVGAGI (reference sequence). CDR3 in DNA: TGTGCCAGCAGGTTGTCAGGAAGTTATCATTTT. Translated, it gives CASRLSGSYHF.

The rearrangement joins TRBV10-3 to TRBJ1-1, with D possibly TRBD1 on 6 matching bases. Trimming removed 7 bases at V and 0 bases at J, with 12 bases between. This CDR3 region has 14 residues. The germline V gene has CDR1 ENHRY and CDR2 SYGVKD. The CDR3 DNA reads TGTGCCATCAAGGCTACAGGGCTGAACACTGAAGCTTTCTTT. It yields the protein CAIKATGLNTEAFF.

The chain is built from TRBV4-1 and TRBJ2-5; 9 bases match TRBD2. This CDR3 is 16 amino acids long. CDR1 MGHRA and CDR2 YSYEKL come from the germline V gene. V shed 5 bases, J shed 3 bases, and the junction held 10 bases outside the gene matches. The CDR3: CASSIPTGLAEETQYF. Written as DNA, the CDR3 is TGCGCCAGCAGCATTCCAACGGGACTAGCCGAAGAGACCCAGTACTTC.

This clonotype has ten or more counts. The V gene is TRBV20-1, the J gene TRBJ2-1; D tentatively fits TRBD1 or TRBD2 (5 bases each). CDR1 is DFQATT and CDR2 is SNEGSKA in the germline V gene (reference sequence). V gave up 5 bases and J gave up 0 bases, with 14 bases separating them. There are 15 residues in the CDR3. Written as DNA, the CDR3 is TGCAGTGCTTATCCTCCGGGACGCTCCTACAATGAGCAGTTCTTC. Encoded protein: CSAYPPGRSYNEQFF.

V gene TRBV7-9 combines with J gene TRBJ2-7; maybe TRBD2 (6 bases). Between the trimmed V and J ends, which lost 1 base and 0 bases, there was a span of 10 bases. This CDR3 is built from 15 residues. Germline V lookup: CDR1 SEHNR, CDR2 FQNEAQ (reference sequence). CDR3 in DNA: TGTGCCAGCAGCTTAGATCTCGGGGGCTCCTACGAGCAGTACTTC. It encodes CASSLDLGGSYEQYF.